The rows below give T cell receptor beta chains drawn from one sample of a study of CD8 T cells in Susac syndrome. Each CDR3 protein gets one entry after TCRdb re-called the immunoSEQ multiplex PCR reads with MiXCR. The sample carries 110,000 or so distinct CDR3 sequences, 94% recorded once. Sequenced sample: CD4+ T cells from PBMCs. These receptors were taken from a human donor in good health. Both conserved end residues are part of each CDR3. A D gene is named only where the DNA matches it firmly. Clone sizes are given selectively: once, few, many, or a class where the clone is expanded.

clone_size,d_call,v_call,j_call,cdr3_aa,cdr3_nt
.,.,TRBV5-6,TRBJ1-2,CASSFGVPSGGYTF,TGTGCCAGCAGCTTCGGGGTCCCCTCTGGTGGCTACACCTTC
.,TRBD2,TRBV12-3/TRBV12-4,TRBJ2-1,CASSPAGSSYNEQFF,TGTGCCAGCAGTCCAGCGGGGAGCTCCTACAATGAGCAGTTCTTC
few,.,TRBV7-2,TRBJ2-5,CASSLVQGQETQYF,TGTGCCAGCAGCTTAGTTCAGGGCCAAGAGACCCAGTACTTC
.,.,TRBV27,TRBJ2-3,CASRPLAHQSTDTQYF,TGTGCCAGCAGGCCTCTAGCGCACCAAAGCACAGATACGCAGTATTTT
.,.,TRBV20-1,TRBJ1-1,CSAREAQGNTEAFF,TGCAGTGCTAGGGAGGCTCAGGGGAACACTGAAGCTTTCTTT
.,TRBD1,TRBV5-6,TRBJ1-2,CASSLSGGTHYGYTF,TGTGCCAGCAGCCTTTCAGGGGGCACGCACTATGGCTACACCTTC
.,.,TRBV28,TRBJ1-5,CASRSPGFAENQPQHF,TGTGCCAGCAGGAGCCCAGGGTTCGCTGAGAATCAGCCCCAGCATTTT
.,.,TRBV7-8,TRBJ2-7,CASSLWGLTLTYEQYF,TGTGCCAGCAGCCTTTGGGGGCTGACGTTAACCTACGAGCAGTACTTC
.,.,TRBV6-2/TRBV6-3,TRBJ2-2,CASSYWGRTGELFF,TGTGCCAGCAGTTACTGGGGGCGCACCGGGGAGCTGTTTTTT
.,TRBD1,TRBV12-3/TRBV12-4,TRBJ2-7,CASRGTGTGGDEQYF,TGTGCCAGCAGGGGTACCGGGACAGGGGGCGACGAGCAGTACTTC
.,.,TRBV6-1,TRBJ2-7,CASSEVGTPSYEQYF,TGTGCCAGCAGTGAAGTCGGGACACCGTCCTACGAGCAGTACTTC
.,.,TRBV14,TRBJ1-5,CASSQGRGHQPQHF,TGTGCCAGCAGCCAAGGACGGGGACATCAGCCCCAGCATTTT
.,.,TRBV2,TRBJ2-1,CASSVSSATYNEQFF,TGTGCCAGCAGTGTCTCTAGCGCTACCTACAATGAGCAGTTCTTC
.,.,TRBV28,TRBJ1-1,CASSLMGAQNTEAFF,TGTGCCAGCAGTTTAATGGGCGCACAGAACACTGAAGCTTTCTTT
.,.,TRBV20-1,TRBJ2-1,CSAGSSGYSYNEQFF,TGCAGTGCTGGGAGTAGCGGTTACTCCTACAATGAGCAGTTCTTC
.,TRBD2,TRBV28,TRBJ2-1,CASRVLAGDYNEQFF,TGTGCCAGCAGGGTTCTAGCGGGGGACTACAATGAGCAGTTCTTC
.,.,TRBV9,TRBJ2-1,CASSVAGLGYNEQFF,TGTGCCAGCAGCGTAGCGGGGCTGGGATACAATGAGCAGTTCTTC
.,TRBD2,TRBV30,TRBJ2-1,CAWSVGLAAYNEQFF,TGTGCCTGGAGTGTAGGGCTAGCGGCCTACAATGAGCAGTTCTTC
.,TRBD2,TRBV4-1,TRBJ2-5,CASSPMASGQETQYF,TGCGCCAGCAGCCCGATGGCTAGCGGACAAGAGACCCAGTACTTC
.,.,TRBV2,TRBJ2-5,CASSDISGEETQYF,TGTGCCAGCAGTGATATAAGCGGAGAAGAGACCCAGTACTTC
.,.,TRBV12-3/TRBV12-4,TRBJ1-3,CASSSRTAGNTIYF,TGTGCCAGCAGTTCCCGGACAGCTGGAAACACCATATATTTT
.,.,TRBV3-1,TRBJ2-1,CASSSGLEPGEQFF,TGTGCCAGCAGCTCCGGACTGGAGCCTGGGGAGCAGTTCTTC
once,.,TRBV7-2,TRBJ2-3,CASSSGPTDTQYF,TGTGCCAGCAGCTCCGGCCCCACAGATACGCAGTATTTT
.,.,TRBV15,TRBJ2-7,CATSRDKLEQYF,TGTGCCACCAGCAGAGATAAACTCGAGCAGTACTTC
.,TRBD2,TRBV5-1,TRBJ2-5,CASSGGTSGSSGQETQYF,TGCGCCAGCAGCGGAGGGACTAGCGGGAGTTCGGGACAAGAGACCCAGTACTTC